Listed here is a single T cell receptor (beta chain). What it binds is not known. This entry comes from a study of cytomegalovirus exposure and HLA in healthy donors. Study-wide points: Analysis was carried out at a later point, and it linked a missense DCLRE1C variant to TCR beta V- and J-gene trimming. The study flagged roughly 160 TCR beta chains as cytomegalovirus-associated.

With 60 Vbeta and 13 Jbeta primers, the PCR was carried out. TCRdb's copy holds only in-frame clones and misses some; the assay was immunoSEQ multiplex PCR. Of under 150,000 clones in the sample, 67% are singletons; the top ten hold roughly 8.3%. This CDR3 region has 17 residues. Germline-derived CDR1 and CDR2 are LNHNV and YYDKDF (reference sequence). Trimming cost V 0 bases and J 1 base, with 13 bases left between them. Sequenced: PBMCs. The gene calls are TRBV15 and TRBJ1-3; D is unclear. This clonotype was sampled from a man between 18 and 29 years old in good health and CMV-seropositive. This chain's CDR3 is CATSRDLARGSGNTIYF. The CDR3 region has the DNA TGTGCCACCAGCAGAGATCTCGCGCGGGGTTCTGGAAACACCATATATTTT.